This T cell receptor (beta chain) was identified during a study of blood T cell repertoires in COVID-19. Libraries were prepared by immunoSEQ multiplex PCR; TCRdb keeps only in-frame clonotypes and omits some of them. The profile shows around 240,000 clones, about 86% of them singletons. V gave up 3 bases and J gave up 0 bases, with 18 bases separating them. CDR1 and CDR2 (germline): LGHNA, YNFKEQ. The CDR3 is 18 amino acids. The receptor's source is a woman in her twenties or thirties who had recovered from COVID-19. V usage is TRBV4-2 and J usage is TRBJ1-3; D possibly corresponds to TRBD1 (5 bases). The sequencing input was peripheral blood. In nucleotides, the CDR3 is TGTGCCAGCAGCCAGCCGGGACGGAGGGAGAGCTCTGGAAACACCATATATTTT. Its translation is CASSQPGRRESSGNTIYF.